The clone carrying this TCR beta chain came up many times. Its antigen is as yet unknown. The data were obtained in a study of T cell repertoires in cytomegalovirus infection. Study details: An indication of both CMV infection and matching HLA type came from public TCR beta signatures. Study observations and caveats: Ex vivo, HLA-C-restricted CMV-specific TCR beta clonotypes prevailed over the rest of the response. Carriers of CMV plus the relevant HLA were identified by cumulative public TCR beta family frequency.

V gave up 6 bases and J gave up 6 bases; unmatched junction bases: 7. Germline V lookup: CDR1 MNHNY, CDR2 SVGAGI (reference sequence). This CDR3 comprises 14 residues. TCRdb called the reads again in MiXCR, with one record for every CDR3 protein. Seen here are 110,000 to 150,000 distinct CDR3 sequences, 6.5% observed once, and the top ten hold over 15%. The origin of this receptor is a human donor in good health (CMV status not recorded). Some clones in this sample may be carry-over from other donors' samples. The material sequenced was PBMCs. The gene calls are TRBV6-6 and TRBJ1-5; 8 bases line up with TRBD1. The CDR3: CASRAQGAGQPQHF. DNA of the CDR3: TGTGCCAGCAGAGCCCAGGGGGCTGGTCAGCCCCAGCATTTT.